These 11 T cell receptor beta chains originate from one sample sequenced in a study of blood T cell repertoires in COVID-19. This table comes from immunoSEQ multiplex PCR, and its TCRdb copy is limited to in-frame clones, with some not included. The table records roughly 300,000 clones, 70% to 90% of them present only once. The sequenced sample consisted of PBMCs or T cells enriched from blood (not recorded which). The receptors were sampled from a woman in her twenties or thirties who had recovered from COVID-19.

CDR3 coding DNA: TGTGCCAGCAGCGACGGACAGATTTCACCCCTCCACTTT. Translated: CASSDGQISPLHF. V is TRBV6-5 and J is TRBJ1-6, with TRBD1 as a possible D gene (6 bases). The ends were cut back, 6 bases at V and 9 bases at J, with 12 bases in the middle. The CDR3 extends over 13 amino acids. Germline V gives CDR1 MNHEY, CDR2 SVGAGI.

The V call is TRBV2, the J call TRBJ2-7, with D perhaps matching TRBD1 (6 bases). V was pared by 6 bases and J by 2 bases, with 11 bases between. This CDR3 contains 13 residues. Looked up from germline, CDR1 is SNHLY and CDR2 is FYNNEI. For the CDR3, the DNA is TGTGCCAGCAGGACAGGCTACACCTACGAGCAGTACTTC. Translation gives CASRTGYTYEQYF.

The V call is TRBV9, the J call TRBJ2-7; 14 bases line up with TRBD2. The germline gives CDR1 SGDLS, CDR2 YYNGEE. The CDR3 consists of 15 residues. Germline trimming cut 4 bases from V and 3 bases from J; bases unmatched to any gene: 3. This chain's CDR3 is CASSPGLAGGYEQYF. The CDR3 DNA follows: TGTGCCAGCAGCCCCGGACTAGCGGGGGGCTACGAGCAGTACTTC. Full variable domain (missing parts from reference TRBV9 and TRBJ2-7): DSGVTQTPKHLITATGQRVTLRCSPRSGDLSVYWYQQSLDQGLQFLIQYYNGEERAKGNILERFSAQQFPDLHSELNLSSLELGDSALYFCASSPGLAGGYEQYFGPGTRLTVT.

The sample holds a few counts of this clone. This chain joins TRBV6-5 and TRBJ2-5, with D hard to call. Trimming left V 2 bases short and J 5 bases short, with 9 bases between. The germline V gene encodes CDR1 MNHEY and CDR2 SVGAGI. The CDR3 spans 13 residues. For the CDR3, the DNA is TGTGCCAGCAGTTACGACGTGAGGGAGACCCAGTACTTC. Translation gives CASSYDVRETQYF.

CDR3 sequence reads: CASSEAAGGWAEAFF. CDR3 nucleotide sequence: TGTGCCAGCAGTGAAGCGGCAGGTGGATGGGCTGAAGCTTTCTTT. The chain uses TRBV2 and TRBJ1-1, with D unclear. Germline loops: CDR1 SNHLY, CDR2 FYNNEI. V lost 0 bases and J 6 bases, leaving 14 bases between the germline ends. The CDR3 contains 15 residues.

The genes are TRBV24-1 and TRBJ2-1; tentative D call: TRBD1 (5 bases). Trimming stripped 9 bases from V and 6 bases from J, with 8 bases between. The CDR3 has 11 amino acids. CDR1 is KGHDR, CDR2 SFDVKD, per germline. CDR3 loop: CATQGGNEQFF. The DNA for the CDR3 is TGTGCCACCCAGGGCGGCAATGAGCAGTTCTTC.

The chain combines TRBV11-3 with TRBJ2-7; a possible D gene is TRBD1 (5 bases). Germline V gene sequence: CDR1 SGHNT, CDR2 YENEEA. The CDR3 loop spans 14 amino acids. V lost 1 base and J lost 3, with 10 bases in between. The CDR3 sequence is CASSLGGVNYEQYF. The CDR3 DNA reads TGTGCCAGCAGCTTAGGGGGCGTAAACTACGAGCAGTACTTC.

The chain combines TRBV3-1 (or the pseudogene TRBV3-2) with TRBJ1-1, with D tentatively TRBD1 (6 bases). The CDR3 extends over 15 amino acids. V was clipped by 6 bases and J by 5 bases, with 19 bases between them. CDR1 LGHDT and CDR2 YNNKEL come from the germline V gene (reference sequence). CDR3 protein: CASRSVWAGVTEAFF. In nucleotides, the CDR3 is TGTGCCAGCAGGTCGGTGTGGGCAGGGGTGACTGAAGCTTTCTTT.

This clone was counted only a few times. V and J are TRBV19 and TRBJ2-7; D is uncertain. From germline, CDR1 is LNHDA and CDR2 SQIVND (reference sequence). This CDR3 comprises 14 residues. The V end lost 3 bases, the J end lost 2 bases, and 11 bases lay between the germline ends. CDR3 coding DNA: TGTGCCAGTAGTATGTTGGGCACAGCCTACGAGCAGTACTTC. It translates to CASSMLGTAYEQYF.

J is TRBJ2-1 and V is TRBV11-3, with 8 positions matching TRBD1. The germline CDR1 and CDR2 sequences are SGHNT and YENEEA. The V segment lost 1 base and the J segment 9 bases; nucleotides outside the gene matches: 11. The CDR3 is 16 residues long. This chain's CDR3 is CASSLGSTGGLSEQFF. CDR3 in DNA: TGTGCCAGCAGCTTAGGTAGCACAGGGGGTTTAAGTGAGCAGTTCTTC.

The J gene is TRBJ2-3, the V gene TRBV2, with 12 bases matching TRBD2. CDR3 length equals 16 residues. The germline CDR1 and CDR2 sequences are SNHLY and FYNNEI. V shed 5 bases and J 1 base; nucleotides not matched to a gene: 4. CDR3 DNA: TGTGCCAGCAGTCAACTAGCGGGGGGACGCACAGATACGCAGTATTTT. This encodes CASSQLAGGRTDTQYF.